The rows below give T cell receptor beta chains drawn from one sample of a study of cytomegalovirus exposure and HLA in healthy donors. Method: immunoSEQ multiplex PCR; TCRdb's copy keeps in-frame clones and lacks some. The profile shows 170,000 or so clones, 80% of them singletons. The source material was PBMCs. The source of these receptors is a boy aged 10-17 years in good health and CMV-seronegative. Each CDR3 is given with its conserved first and last residue. A D gene is named only where the DNA matches it firmly. Rows may omit the clone size; those that give it use once, few, many or a size class.

-	-	TRBV5-1	TRBJ2-3	CASSLAGVRDTQYF	TGCGCCAGCAGCTTGGCCGGGGTACGAGATACGCAGTATTTT
-	TRBD2	TRBV6-4	TRBJ2-1	CASSRLAGGGEQFF	TGTGCCAGCAGTCGACTAGCGGGGGGTGGTGAGCAGTTCTTC
few	-	TRBV18	TRBJ1-5	CASSPEANQPQHF	TGTGCCAGCTCACCAGAGGCAAATCAGCCCCAGCATTTT
-	TRBD2	TRBV25-1	TRBJ2-5	CASSEALAGQETQYF	TGTGCCAGCAGTGAGGCACTAGCGGGGCAAGAGACCCAGTACTTC
-	TRBD2	TRBV15	TRBJ2-1	CATSRGEGSYNEQFF	TGTGCCACCAGCAGAGGGGAGGGGTCCTACAATGAGCAGTTCTTC
-	-	TRBV6-6	TRBJ2-3	CASLPGLHNTDTQYF	TGTGCCAGCCTTCCAGGACTACATAACACAGATACGCAGTATTTT
-	TRBD2	TRBV5-1	TRBJ2-1	CASSLTSGTYNEQFF	TGCGCCAGCAGCTTGACTAGCGGCACATACAATGAGCAGTTCTTC
-	-	TRBV2	TRBJ1-4	CASSIRQAATNEKLFF	TGTGCCAGCAGTATAAGACAGGCCGCAACTAATGAAAAACTGTTTTTT
few	TRBD2	TRBV7-2	TRBJ2-3	CASSLALAGLYADTQYF	TGTGCCAGCAGCTTAGCCCTAGCGGGATTGTATGCAGATACGCAGTATTTT
-	TRBD1	TRBV9	TRBJ2-2	CASSALDRVPGELFF	TGTGCCAGCAGTGCCCTGGACAGGGTCCCCGGGGAGCTGTTTTTT
-	-	TRBV9	TRBJ2-2	CASSVPGNTGELFF	TGTGCCAGCAGCGTTCCAGGGAACACCGGGGAGCTGTTTTTT
-	-	TRBV6-9	TRBJ2-7	CASSTLRGSYEQYF	TGTGCCAGCTCCACACTCAGGGGTTCCTACGAGCAGTACTTC
-	-	TRBV19	TRBJ2-7	CASSHYEQYF	TGTGCCAGTAGTCACTACGAGCAGTACTTC
-	-	TRBV9	TRBJ2-1	CASSLAGRSSYNEQFF	TGTGCCAGCAGCCTGGCGGGGCGGAGCTCCTACAATGAGCAGTTCTTC
-	-	TRBV7-9	TRBJ1-4	CASANNRDIAEKLFF	TGTGCCAGCGCTAATAACCGGGACATAGCTGAAAAACTGTTTTTT
-	-	TRBV5-4	TRBJ2-7	CASSLGLSSSYEQYF	TGTGCCAGCAGCTTGGGACTCTCAAGCTCCTACGAGCAGTACTTC
-	TRBD2	TRBV5-5	TRBJ2-3	CASRPTQAGRGGRGTQYF	TGTGCCAGCAGACCTACCCAAGCTGGGCGGGGGGGCCGGGGTACGCAGTATTTT
-	TRBD1	TRBV18	TRBJ1-2	CASSPGQGNGYTF	TGTGCCAGCTCACCGGGACAGGGAAACGGCTACACCTTC
-	-	TRBV16	TRBJ1-1	CASSQSRVMNTEAFF	TGTGCCAGCAGCCAATCGCGGGTAATGAACACTGAAGCTTTCTTT
-	-	TRBV14	TRBJ2-7	CASSPSRRVSLVDEQYF	TGTGCCAGCAGCCCATCGCGCAGGGTCTCCCTAGTCGACGAGCAGTACTTC
few	-	TRBV6-6	TRBJ2-7	CASTHGGSSYEQYF	TGTGCCAGCACCCACGGAGGAAGCTCCTACGAGCAGTACTTC
-	TRBD2	TRBV18	TRBJ2-7	CASSVLAGGYEQYF	TGTGCCAGCTCAGTGTTGGCGGGAGGCTACGAGCAGTACTTC
-	-	TRBV14	TRBJ2-3	CASSQGTRESDTQYF	TGTGCCAGCAGCCAAGGGACACGGGAGTCAGATACGCAGTATTTT
-	-	TRBV7-9	TRBJ1-4	CSSSKRPGQPNEKLFF	TGTTCCAGCAGCAAGAGGCCGGGACAACCTAATGAAAAACTGTTTTTT
-	TRBD2	TRBV6-4	TRBJ2-3	CASSENGGATDTQYF	TGTGCCAGCAGTGAAAACGGGGGGGCCACAGATACGCAGTATTTT
-	TRBD1	TRBV5-1	TRBJ2-7	CASTPGTGSYEQYF	TGCGCCAGCACTCCCGGGACAGGCTCCTACGAGCAGTACTTC
-	TRBD1	TRBV13	TRBJ2-7	CASSLAQGGGQYF	TGTGCCAGCAGCTTAGCACAGGGGGGAGGGCAGTACTTC
-	-	TRBV21-1	TRBJ1-1	CASSLTTQGQFF	TGTGCCAGCAGCCTGACGACGCAGGGGCAGTTCTTT
-	TRBD1	TRBV10-3	TRBJ1-2	CATYDRAEGYGYTF	TGTGCCACCTATGACAGGGCAGAAGGCTATGGCTACACCTTC
-	TRBD2	TRBV28	TRBJ2-3	CASRPNAVSGTRTDTQYF	TGTGCCAGCAGGCCTAACGCAGTGAGCGGGACCCGCACAGATACGCAGTATTTT
-	-	TRBV7-9	TRBJ2-1	CASSLRDKNNEQFF	TGTGCCAGCAGCTTAAGAGACAAGAACAATGAGCAGTTCTTC
few	-	TRBV11-2	TRBJ2-7	CASSLGRGSSYEQYF	TGTGCCAGCAGCTTGGGCAGGGGCAGCTCCTACGAGCAGTACTTC
-	TRBD2	TRBV11-2	TRBJ2-3	CASSLDPGRGDTQYF	TGTGCCAGCAGCTTAGACCCAGGGAGGGGTGATACGCAGTATTTT
-	-	TRBV4-2	TRBJ2-3	CASSLQTTDTDTQYF	TGTGCCAGCAGCCTCCAAACGACAGATACAGATACGCAGTATTTT
-	-	TRBV25-1	TRBJ1-3	CASSPGRTWSSGNTIYF	TGTGCCAGCAGTCCAGGGCGTACATGGAGTTCTGGAAACACCATATATTTT
once	-	TRBV2	TRBJ1-2	CASRLGVQGGYTF	TGTGCCAGCAGGTTGGGTGTTCAGGGTGGCTACACCTTC
-	-	TRBV9	TRBJ1-2	CASSYGQGLAGYTF	TGTGCCAGCAGCTACGGCCAGGGGCTGGCTGGCTACACCTTC
-	-	TRBV5-1	TRBJ2-3	CASSFRAPTGTDTQYF	TGCGCCAGCAGCTTCAGGGCCCCTACGGGCACAGATACGCAGTATTTT
-	-	TRBV2	TRBJ1-4	CASSSDRHEKLFF	TGTGCCAGCAGTTCAGACAGACATGAAAAACTGTTTTTT
-	TRBD1	TRBV12-5	TRBJ2-1	CASGPLRQGYNEQFF	TGTGCTAGTGGTCCCCTCAGACAGGGGTACAATGAGCAGTTCTTC
-	-	TRBV6-5	TRBJ2-1	CASSRTGYNEQFF	TGTGCCAGCAGTCGTACAGGTTACAATGAGCAGTTCTTC
-	-	TRBV7-2	TRBJ1-2	CASSLEAGNYGYTF	TGTGCCAGCAGCTTAGAGGCGGGGAACTATGGCTACACCTTC
-	-	TRBV4-2	TRBJ1-4	CASSQEPAEGEKLFF	TGTGCCAGCAGCCAAGAACCGGCGGAGGGCGAAAAACTGTTTTTT
-	TRBD1	TRBV28	TRBJ1-3	CASSRTGAAGNTIYF	TGTGCCAGCAGCCGGACAGGGGCCGCTGGAAACACCATATATTTT
once	-	TRBV5-6	TRBJ1-2	CASSSGGGSLTNYGYTF	TGTGCCAGCAGCTCGGGGGGGGGCAGCCTTACTAACTATGGCTACACCTTC
-	TRBD1	TRBV19	TRBJ1-1	CASSLNRGNTEAFF	TGTGCCAGTAGTCTCAACAGGGGGAACACTGAAGCTTTCTTT
few	-	TRBV28	TRBJ1-2	CASSFRVYGYTF	TGTGCCAGCAGTTTTCGGGTCTATGGCTACACCTTC
once	TRBD1	TRBV7-3	TRBJ1-1	CASSPMTGLGAEAFF	TGTGCCAGCAGCCCCATGACAGGGTTGGGCGCTGAAGCTTTCTTT
few	-	TRBV1	TRBJ2-1	CTSSQGPSGRRVGEQFF	TGCACCAGCAGCCAAGGACCTAGCGGGAGGAGAGTTGGTGAGCAGTTCTTC
-	-	TRBV9	TRBJ1-1	CASSAVFGGEAFF	TGTGCCAGCAGCGCTGTGTTCGGGGGTGAAGCTTTCTTT